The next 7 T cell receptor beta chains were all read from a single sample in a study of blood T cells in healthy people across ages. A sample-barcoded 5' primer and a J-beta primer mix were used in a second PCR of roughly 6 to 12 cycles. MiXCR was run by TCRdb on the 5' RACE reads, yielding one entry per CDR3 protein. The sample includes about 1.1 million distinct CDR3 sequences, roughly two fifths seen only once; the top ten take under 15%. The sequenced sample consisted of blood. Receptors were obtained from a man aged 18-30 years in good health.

The CDR3 reads CASSYGGVEAFF. The DNA for the CDR3 is TGTGCCAGCAGTTACGGAGGAGTTGAAGCTTTCTTT. The chain carries TRBV6-5 and TRBJ1-1; no clear D gene. This CDR3 is built from 12 residues. Germline V lookup: CDR1 MNHEY, CDR2 SVGAGI. V dropped 2 bases and J dropped 7 bases, with 8 bases sitting between them.

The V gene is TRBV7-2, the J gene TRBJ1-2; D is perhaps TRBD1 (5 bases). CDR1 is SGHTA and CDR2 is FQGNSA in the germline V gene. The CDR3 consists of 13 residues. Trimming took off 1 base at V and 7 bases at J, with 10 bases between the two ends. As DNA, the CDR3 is TGTGCCAGCAGCTTAGTGGACACTGGTGGCTACACCTTC. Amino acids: CASSLVDTGGYTF.

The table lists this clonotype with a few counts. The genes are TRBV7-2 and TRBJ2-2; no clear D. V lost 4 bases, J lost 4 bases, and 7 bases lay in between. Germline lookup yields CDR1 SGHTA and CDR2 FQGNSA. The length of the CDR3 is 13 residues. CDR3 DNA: TGTGCCAGCAGCTCGCTTTTCACCGGGGAGCTGTTTTTT. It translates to CASSSLFTGELFF. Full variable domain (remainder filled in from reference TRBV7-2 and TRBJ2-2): GAGVSQSPSNKVTEKGKDVELRCDPISGHTALYWYRQSLGQGLEFLIYFQGNSAPDKSGLPSDRFSAERTGGSVSTLTIQRTQQEDSAVYLCASSSLFTGELFFGEGSRLTVL.

DNA for the CDR3: TGTGCCAGCAGTAGGGCGGATGAGAGGGCGGAGGGCTACACCTTC. The encoded protein is CASSRADERAEGYTF. The chain carries TRBV12-3 or TRBV12-4 and TRBJ1-2, with D unclear. The length of the CDR3 is 15 residues. V dropped 5 bases and J dropped 8 bases, with 21 bases sitting between them.

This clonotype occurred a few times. The CDR3, as DNA: TGTGCCATCAGTGATACGGGTGTCTGGGAGAGCACTGAAGCTTTCTTT. Its protein product is CAISDTGVWESTEAFF. V and J are TRBV10-3 and TRBJ1-1; D remains unclear. The V end lost 3 bases, the J end lost 4 bases, and 18 bases lay between the germline ends. The germline V gene encodes CDR1 ENHRY and CDR2 SYGVKD. The CDR3 loop spans 16 amino acids.

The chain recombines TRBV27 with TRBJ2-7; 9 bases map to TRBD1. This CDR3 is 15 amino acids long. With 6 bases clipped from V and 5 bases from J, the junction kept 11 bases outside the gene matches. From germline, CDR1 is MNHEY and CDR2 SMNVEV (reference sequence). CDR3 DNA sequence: TGTGCCAGCAGCATACGGGGGACAGGGTTCAACGAGCAGTACTTC. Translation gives CASSIRGTGFNEQYF.

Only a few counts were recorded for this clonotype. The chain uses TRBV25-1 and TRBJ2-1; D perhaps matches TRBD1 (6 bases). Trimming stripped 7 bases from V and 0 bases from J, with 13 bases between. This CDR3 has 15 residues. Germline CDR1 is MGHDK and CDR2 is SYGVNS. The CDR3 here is CASTGRDTSYNEQFF. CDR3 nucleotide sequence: TGTGCCAGCACCGGACGGGACACCTCCTACAATGAGCAGTTCTTC.